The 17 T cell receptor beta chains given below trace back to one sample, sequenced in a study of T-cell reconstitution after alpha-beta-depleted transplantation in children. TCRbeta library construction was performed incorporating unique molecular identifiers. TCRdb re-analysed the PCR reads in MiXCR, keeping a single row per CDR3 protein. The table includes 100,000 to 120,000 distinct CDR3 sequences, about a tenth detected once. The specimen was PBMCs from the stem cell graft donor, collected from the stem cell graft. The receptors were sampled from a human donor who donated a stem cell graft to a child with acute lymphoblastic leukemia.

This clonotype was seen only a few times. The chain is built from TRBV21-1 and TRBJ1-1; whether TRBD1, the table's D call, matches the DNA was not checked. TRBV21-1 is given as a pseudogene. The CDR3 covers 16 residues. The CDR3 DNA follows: TGTGCCAGCAGCAAAGCAGGTACGGGGGCGCGACCTGAAGCTTTCTTT. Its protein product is CASSKAGTGARPEAFF.

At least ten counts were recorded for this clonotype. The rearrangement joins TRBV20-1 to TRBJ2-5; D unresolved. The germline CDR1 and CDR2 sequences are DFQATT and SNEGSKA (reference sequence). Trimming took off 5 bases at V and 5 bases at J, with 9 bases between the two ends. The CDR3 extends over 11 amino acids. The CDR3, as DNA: TGCAGTGCTGCTTGGGATGAGACCCAGTACTTC. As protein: CSAAWDETQYF.

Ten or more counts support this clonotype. CDR3 coding DNA: TGTGCCAGCAGTTACTCAGCAGGGGGAATTCGTTATGGCTACACCTTC. As protein: CASSYSAGGIRYGYTF. J is TRBJ1-2 and V is TRBV6-2 or TRBV6-3; TRBD1 matches 7 bases. V was clipped by 0 bases and J by 5 bases; unmatched bases: 9. The germline CDR1 and CDR2 sequences are MNHEY and SVGEGT. CDR3 length equals 16 residues.

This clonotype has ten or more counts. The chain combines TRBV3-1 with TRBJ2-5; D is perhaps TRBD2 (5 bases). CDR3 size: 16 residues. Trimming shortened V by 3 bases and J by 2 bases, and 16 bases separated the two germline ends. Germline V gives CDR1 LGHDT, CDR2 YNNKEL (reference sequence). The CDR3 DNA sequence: TGTGCCAGCAGCCAGGCTCTCCCCGGGAAACAAGAGACCCAGTACTTC. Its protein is CASSQALPGKQETQYF.

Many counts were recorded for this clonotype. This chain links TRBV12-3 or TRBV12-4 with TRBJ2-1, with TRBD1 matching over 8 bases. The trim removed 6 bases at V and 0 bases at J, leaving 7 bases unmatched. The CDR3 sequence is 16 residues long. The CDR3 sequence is CASSPGGLGSYNEQFF. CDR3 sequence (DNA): TGTGCCAGCAGCCCAGGGGGCCTAGGCTCCTACAATGAGCAGTTCTTC.

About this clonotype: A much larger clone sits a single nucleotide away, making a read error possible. CDR3 loop: CASRLSLSGANVLTF. The DNA for the CDR3 is TGTGCCAGCAGATTATCCCTCTCTGGGGCCAACGTCCTGACTTTC. V usage is TRBV27 and J usage is TRBJ2-6; D gene unclear. Germline V gives CDR1 MNHEY, CDR2 SMNVEV (reference sequence). The CDR3 extends over 15 amino acids.

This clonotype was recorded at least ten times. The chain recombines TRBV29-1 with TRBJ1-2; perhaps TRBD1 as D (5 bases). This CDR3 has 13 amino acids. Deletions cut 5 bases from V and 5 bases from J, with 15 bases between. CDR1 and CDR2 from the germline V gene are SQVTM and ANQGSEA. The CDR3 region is CSVPRGYEYGYTF. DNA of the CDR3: TGCAGCGTTCCAAGGGGATACGAGTATGGCTACACCTTC.

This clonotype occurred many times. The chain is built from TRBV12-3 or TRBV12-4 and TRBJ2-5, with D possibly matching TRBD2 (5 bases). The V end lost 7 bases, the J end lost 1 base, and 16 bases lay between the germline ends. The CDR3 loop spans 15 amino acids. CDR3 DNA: TGTGCCAGCACTTTGGATTATGGAGGCCAAGAGACCCAGTACTTC. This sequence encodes CASTLDYGGQETQYF.

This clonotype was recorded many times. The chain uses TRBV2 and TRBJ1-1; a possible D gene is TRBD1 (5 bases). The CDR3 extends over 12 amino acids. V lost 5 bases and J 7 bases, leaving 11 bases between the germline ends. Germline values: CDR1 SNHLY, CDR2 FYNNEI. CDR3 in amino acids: CASSPGTVEAFF. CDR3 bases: TGTGCCAGCAGTCCGGGGACCGTTGAAGCTTTCTTT.

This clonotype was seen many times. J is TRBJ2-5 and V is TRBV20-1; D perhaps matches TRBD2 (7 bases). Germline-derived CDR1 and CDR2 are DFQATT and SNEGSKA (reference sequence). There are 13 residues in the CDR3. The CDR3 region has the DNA TGCAGCGGGGGGACATTTCGGGAAGAGACCCAGTACTTC. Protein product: CSGGTFREETQYF.

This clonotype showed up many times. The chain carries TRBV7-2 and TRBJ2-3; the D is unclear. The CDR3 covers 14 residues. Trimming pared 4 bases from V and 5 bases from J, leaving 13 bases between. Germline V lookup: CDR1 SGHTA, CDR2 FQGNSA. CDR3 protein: CASSSVNIGDTQYF. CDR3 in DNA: TGTGCCAGCAGCTCCGTTAACATAGGAGATACGCAGTATTTT.

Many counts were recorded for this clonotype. The CDR3 reads CASSLAVPGLAGEEETQYF. In DNA form, the CDR3 reads TGTGCCAGCAGCTTAGCCGTCCCGGGACTAGCGGGAGAGGAAGAGACCCAGTACTTC. The chain is built from TRBV7-2 and TRBJ2-5; 14 bases are shared with TRBD2. Germline values: CDR1 SGHTA, CDR2 FQGNSA. J was trimmed by 3 bases and V by 0 bases; bases with no gene match: 9. The CDR3 covers 19 residues.

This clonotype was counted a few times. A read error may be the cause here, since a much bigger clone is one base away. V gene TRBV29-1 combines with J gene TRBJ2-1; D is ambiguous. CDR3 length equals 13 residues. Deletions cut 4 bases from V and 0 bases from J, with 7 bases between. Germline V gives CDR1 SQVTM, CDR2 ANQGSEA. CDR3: CSVGPSSYNEQFF. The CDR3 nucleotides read TGCAGCGTTGGGCCTAGCTCCTACAATGAGCAGTTCTTC.

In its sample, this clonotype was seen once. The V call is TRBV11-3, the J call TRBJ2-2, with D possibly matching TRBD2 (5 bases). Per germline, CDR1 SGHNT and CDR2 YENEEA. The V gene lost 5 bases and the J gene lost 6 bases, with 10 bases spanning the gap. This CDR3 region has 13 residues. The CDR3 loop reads CASSPSSPGELFF. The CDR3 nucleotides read TGTGCCAGCAGCCCATCTAGCCCCGGGGAGCTGTTTTTT.

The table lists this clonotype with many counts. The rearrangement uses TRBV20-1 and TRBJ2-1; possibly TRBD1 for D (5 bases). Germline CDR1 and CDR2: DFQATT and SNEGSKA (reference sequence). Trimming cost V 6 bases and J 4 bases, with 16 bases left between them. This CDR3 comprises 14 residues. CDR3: CSALGKGVYNEQFF. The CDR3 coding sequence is TGCAGTGCCCTTGGAAAAGGGGTTTACAATGAGCAGTTCTTC.

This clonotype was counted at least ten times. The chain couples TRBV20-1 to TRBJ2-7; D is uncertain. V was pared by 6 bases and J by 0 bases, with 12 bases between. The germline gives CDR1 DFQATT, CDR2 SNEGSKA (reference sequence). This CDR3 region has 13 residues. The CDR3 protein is CSAIKSTSYEQYF. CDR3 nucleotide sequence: TGCAGTGCAATAAAAAGCACCTCCTACGAGCAGTACTTC.

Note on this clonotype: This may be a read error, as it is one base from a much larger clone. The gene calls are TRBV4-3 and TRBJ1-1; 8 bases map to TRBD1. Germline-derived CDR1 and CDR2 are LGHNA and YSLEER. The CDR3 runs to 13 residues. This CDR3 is CASSLARGRESFF. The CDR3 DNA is TGCGCCAGCAGTCTCGCCAGGGGGCGTGAATCTTTCTTT.